The rows below give T cell receptor beta chains drawn from one sample of a study of T cells expressing NK-cell markers. TCRdb re-called the 5' RACE reads and catalogs CDR3 proteins one per entry, DNA excluded. This sample's clone table lists about 180,000 distinct CDR3 sequences. Sequencing input: blood T cells: a sorted CD56 or NKG2C T cell subset, CD4+ or CD8+ T cells, or bulk PBMC T cells (not recorded which). Receptors originate from a man aged 18 to 69 in good health. The CDR3 runs from the conserved cysteine through the conserved F or W.

J,V,CDR3
TRBJ1-4,TRBV5-8,CASSFLGAFEKLFF
TRBJ1-2,TRBV4-2,CASSLIIDRYLSF
TRBJ2-7,TRBV21-1,CASSTYGIGTGEYEQYF
TRBJ2-3,TRBV13,CASSLAGGQGDTQYF
TRBJ2-2,TRBV7-6,CASSFGTGGVLAGELFF
TRBJ2-3,TRBV27,CASSFLSGGATDTQYF
TRBJ2-5,TRBV15,CAAGTGTFLQETQYF
TRBJ2-7,TRBV12-3/TRBV12-4,CASSQGRTGAYEQYF
TRBJ1-5,TRBV5-6,CASSLGGGYQPQHF
TRBJ1-5,TRBV24-1,CATSDDREGQPQHF
TRBJ2-1,TRBV10-3,CAISEIGLGSEYNEQFF
TRBJ2-3,TRBV2,CASSGGQGVDTQYF
TRBJ2-7,TRBV29-1,CSVEVAGDHEQYF
TRBJ1-4,TRBV2,CASRDNEKLFF
TRBJ1-1,TRBV9,CASSVARDGTEAFF
TRBJ1-5,TRBV2,CASRDRVSNQPQHF
TRBJ2-7,TRBV19,CASSNGRNYEQYF
TRBJ1-4,TRBV9,CASSVEGAWEEKLFF
TRBJ2-7,TRBV2,CASETFRSLAGEFKQYF
TRBJ2-3,TRBV7-9,CATSPQDTQYF
TRBJ2-5,TRBV5-1,CASSRVLGEETQYF
TRBJ2-1,TRBV5-4,CASSLGSGGNEQFF
TRBJ2-7,TRBV27,CASRTGTRETPYEQYF
TRBJ2-7,TRBV27,CASSVYYRGFHEQYF
TRBJ2-3,TRBV15,CATSSGTMEADTQYF
TRBJ2-3,TRBV19,CASSPRVADTQYF
TRBJ2-2,TRBV4-1,CASSREVPGSGELFF
TRBJ2-7,TRBV27,CASSPNSYEQYF
TRBJ2-4,TRBV3-1,CASSQEGQGIIQYF
TRBJ1-6,TRBV28,CASSPYRSYNSPLHF
TRBJ2-2,TRBV15,CATSRNGWQGNTGELFF
TRBJ2-1,TRBV19,CASSISGPAVNEQFF
TRBJ1-2,TRBV27,CASSLGVRNGYTF
TRBJ1-6,TRBV6-5,CASSYQGNSPLHF
TRBJ1-1,TRBV29-1,CSVEDTRETSEAFF
TRBJ2-5,TRBV7-3,CASSTKGGVAGDQETQYF
TRBJ1-6,TRBV5-1,CASSWDGDNSPLHF
TRBJ2-7,TRBV20-1,CSAAPDYEQYF
TRBJ2-5,TRBV7-9,CASSTTSLETQYF
TRBJ1-1,TRBV2,CASSERGYTEAFF
TRBJ2-7,TRBV5-1,CASSFRVGVEEQYF
TRBJ2-3,TRBV29-1,CSVYRGGGTDTQYF
TRBJ2-7,TRBV27,CASSPRDRVYEQYF